These 17 T cell receptor beta chains share one sample of origin, sequenced in a study of cytomegalovirus exposure and HLA in healthy donors. The primer mix had 60 Vbeta and 13 Jbeta primers. Clones were read by immunoSEQ multiplex PCR, and TCRdb kept only the in-frame ones, dropping some. Among about 63,000 clones, 75% were seen once, and the ten largest hold roughly 25%. Sequencing was done on a sample of PBMCs. The receptors were gathered from a woman aged 40 to 55 in good health and CMV-seropositive.

The rearrangement uses TRBV19 and TRBJ1-4; D unresolved. This CDR3 has 14 residues. V gave up 7 bases and J gave up 10 bases, with 19 bases separating them. CDR1 and CDR2 (germline): LNHDA, SQIVND (reference sequence). The CDR3, as DNA: TGTGCCAGTATCTCCCTCTTCAAGGGAGGAAAACTGTTTTTT. Its translation is CASISLFKGGKLFF.

This rearrangement joins TRBV27 to TRBJ2-7, with 9 bases identical to TRBD1. This CDR3 has 14 amino acids. The germline V gene has CDR1 MNHEY and CDR2 SMNVEV (reference sequence). Germline trimming cut 5 bases from V and 5 bases from J; bases unmatched to any gene: 7. Here the CDR3 DNA reads TGTGCCAGCAGTCCACGACAGGGGGTCAACGAGCAGTACTTC. Protein product: CASSPRQGVNEQYF.

This chain links TRBV5-6 with TRBJ2-3; 7 nucleotides line up with TRBD2. J gave up 5 bases and V 4 bases, and 7 bases lay outside the gene matches. The length of the CDR3 is 14 residues. In germline, CDR1 is SGHDT, CDR2 YYEEEE. The CDR3 sequence is CASSVLRGEDTQYF. CDR3 DNA: TGTGCCAGCAGCGTTCTTCGGGGGGAAGATACGCAGTATTTT.

The genes are TRBV6-5 and TRBJ2-1, with 9 positions matching TRBD2. The V segment lost 6 bases and the J segment 5 bases; nucleotides outside the gene matches: 8. The CDR3 covers 15 residues. Germline V gene data show CDR1 as MNHEY and CDR2 as SVGAGI. CDR3 in amino acids: CASRGRASGDNEQFF. The CDR3 nucleotides are TGTGCCAGCAGGGGGCGGGCTAGCGGGGACAATGAGCAGTTCTTC.

The chain carries TRBV29-1 and TRBJ2-5, with 10 bases that match TRBD1. Germline loops: CDR1 SQVTM, CDR2 ANQGSEA. Trimming at V came to 6 bases and at J to 4 bases, leaving 5 bases not matched to a gene. This CDR3 is built from 13 residues. CDR3 DNA sequence: TGCAGCGTAATAGGACAGGGGGGAGAGACCCAGTACTTC. It yields the protein CSVIGQGGETQYF.

This clone appeared a few times. The chain recombines TRBV25-1 with TRBJ1-1; 7 bases line up with TRBD1. Germline lookup yields CDR1 MGHDK and CDR2 SYGVNS. The CDR3 has 13 amino acids. The junction had 4 bases not matched to a gene; V was cut back by 7 bases and J by 2 bases. CDR3: CASIRDRNTEAFF. Here the CDR3 DNA reads TGTGCCAGCATCCGGGACAGAAACACTGAAGCTTTCTTT. Using reference TRBV25-1 and TRBJ1-1 for the parts outside the CDR3, the full variable domain is EADIYQTPRYLVIGTGKKITLECSQTMGHDKMYWYQQDPGMELHLIHYSYGVNSTEKGDLSSESTVSRIRTEHFPLTLESARPSHTSQYLCASIRDRNTEAFFGQGTRLTVV.

J is TRBJ1-3 and V is TRBV7-6; possibly TRBD1 for D (6 bases). Looked up from germline, CDR1 is SGHVS and CDR2 is FNYEAQ. The CDR3 is 15 residues long. The V and J ends lost 6 bases and 2 bases respectively, with 14 bases between them. The CDR3 protein is CASSEQTGAGNTIYF. DNA of the CDR3: TGTGCCAGCAGTGAACAGACAGGAGCTGGAAACACCATATATTTT.

The CDR3 bases are TGTGCTAGTGGTTTCTCGGTACCGGGACAGCCTTACAATGAGCAGTTCTTC. It encodes CASGFSVPGQPYNEQFF. This chain links TRBV12-5 with TRBJ2-1; 7 bases line up with TRBD1. CDR1 and CDR2 from the germline V gene are LGHNT and FRNRAP. V was clipped by 3 bases and J by 4 bases; unmatched bases: 12. The CDR3 covers 17 residues. The full variable domain, rest sourced from reference TRBV12-5 and TRBJ2-1, is DARVTQTPRHKVTEMGQEVTMRCQPILGHNTVFWYRQTMMQGLELLAYFRNRAPLDDSGMPKDRFSAEMPDATLATLKIQPSEPRDSAVYFCASGFSVPGQPYNEQFFGPGTRLTVL.

With respect to this clone: Its ends do not fully match the called genes, so a read error is possible. The rearrangement links TRBV12-5 to TRBJ1-2; 9 bases align to TRBD1. CDR3 length: 12 residues. The germline V gene has CDR1 LGHNT and CDR2 FRNRAP. The DNA of the CDR3 is TGTGCTAGTGGTGCCGGGACAGGGCGAATGGACTTC. Translating gives CASGAGTGRMDF.

V and J are TRBV19 and TRBJ1-6; no firm D call. The CDR3 covers 13 residues. CDR1 is LNHDA, CDR2 SQIVND, per germline (reference sequence). The germline V and J ends were trimmed by 7 bases and 9 bases, with 13 bases remaining between them. CDR3 in DNA: TGTGCCAGTAAAAGCAGAACGGGTTCACCCCTCCACTTT. Its protein product is CASKSRTGSPLHF.

The V and J genes are TRBV5-4 and TRBJ2-7; 11 positions agree with TRBD2. Germline V gene data show CDR1 as SGHNT and CDR2 as YYREEE (reference sequence). The V and J ends lost 4 bases and 6 bases, in that order; junction bases with no gene match: 3. The CDR3 extends over 13 amino acids. The CDR3 loop is CASSGGLAGEQYF. In DNA, the CDR3 is TGTGCCAGCAGCGGAGGACTAGCGGGCGAGCAGTACTTC.

The chain is built from TRBV15 and TRBJ1-5, with D hard to call. The CDR3 is made up of 18 amino acids. V was pared by 0 bases and J by 7 bases, with 22 bases between. CDR1 is LNHNV, CDR2 YYDKDF, per germline (reference sequence). CDR3 protein: CATSRDQALASKRQPQHF. The CDR3 DNA sequence: TGTGCCACCAGCAGAGATCAAGCCCTAGCCAGTAAGCGGCAGCCCCAGCATTTT.

CDR3 loop: CASMGQGESTQYF. The CDR3 bases are TGTGCCAGCATGGGACAGGGGGAGAGTACGCAGTATTTT. The chain joins TRBV2 to TRBJ2-3; 11 nucleotides line up with TRBD1. CDR1 and CDR2 (germline): SNHLY, FYNNEI. Losses at the gene ends were 7 bases for V and 8 bases for J; bases not matched to a gene: 5. The CDR3 contains 13 residues.

CDR3 sequence reads: CASSHRERQYF. The CDR3 nucleotides read TGTGCCAGCAGCCACCGGGAGAGGCAGTATTTT. J is TRBJ2-3 and V is TRBV7-8, with D possibly TRBD2 on 6 matching bases. The ends were cut back, 5 bases at V and 11 bases at J, with 11 bases in the middle. CDR1 and CDR2 from the germline V gene are SGHVS and FQNEAQ. This CDR3 comprises 11 residues.

The rearrangement uses TRBV6-6 and TRBJ2-5; tentatively, D is TRBD2 (5 bases). The V end was cut by 5 bases, the J end by 5 bases, with 15 bases between. Germline CDR1 is MNHNY and CDR2 is SVGAGI (reference sequence). The CDR3 spans 14 residues. The CDR3 DNA follows: TGTGCCAGCAGTCCACCGACACCGGGGGAGACCCAGTACTTC. As protein: CASSPPTPGETQYF.

This chain joins TRBV19 and TRBJ2-1; 11 positions agree with TRBD2. Trimming removed 10 bases from V and 4 bases from J; junction bases left unmatched: 6. The germline gives CDR1 LNHDA, CDR2 SQIVND (reference sequence). This CDR3 is built from 14 residues. CDR3 protein: CATGTSGSYNEQFF. The CDR3 coding sequence is TGTGCCACCGGGACTAGCGGATCATACAATGAGCAGTTCTTC.

The CDR3 here is CASSLPLAGGYNEQFF. The CDR3 DNA reads TGTGCCAGCAGCTTACCCCTAGCGGGGGGGTACAATGAGCAGTTCTTC. The V gene is TRBV5-5, the J gene TRBJ2-1, with 12 bases aligning to TRBD2. The CDR3 loop spans 16 amino acids. The V gene's germline CDR1 is SGHKS and CDR2 YYEKEE (reference sequence). With V trimmed by 2 bases and J by 4 bases, 4 bases remained unmatched. Full variable domain (rest looked up from reference TRBV5-5 and TRBJ2-1): DAGVTQSPTHLIKTRGQQVTLRCSPISGHKSVSWYQQVLGQGPQFIFQYYEKEERGRGNFPDRFSARQFPNYSSELNVNALLLGDSALYLCASSLPLAGGYNEQFFGPGTRLTVL.